This T cell receptor (beta chain) was sequenced in a study of T-cell reconstitution after alpha-beta-depleted transplantation in children. A TCRbeta library incorporating unique molecular identifiers was prepared. TCRdb re-called the PCR reads through MiXCR, storing one row per CDR3 protein. The repertoire includes about 240,000 distinct CDR3 sequences, around 12% of them detected once, and roughly 2.8% sits in the top ten. The germline gives CDR1 SGHRS, CDR2 YFSETQ. Trimming removed 6 bases from V and 4 bases from J; junction bases left unmatched: 6. The CDR3 extends over 14 amino acids. This clonotype came up many times.

Source: PBMCs from the stem cell graft donor, taken from the stem cell graft. The TCR was taken from a human donor who donated a stem cell graft to a child with acute lymphoblastic leukemia. The chain recombines TRBV5-1 with TRBJ2-7; 11 positions match TRBD2. The CDR3 coding sequence is TGCGCCAGCATCCTACTAGCGGGAGAGTACGAGCAGTACTTC. This gives the protein CASILLAGEYEQYF.